Listed below are T cell receptor beta chains from one sample, sequenced in a study of blood T cell repertoires in COVID-19. The repertoire was sequenced with immunoSEQ multiplex PCR; TCRdb's copy has only in-frame clones and lacks some. Of some 220,000 clones in the sample, roughly 85% were seen once. What was sequenced was peripheral blood. The receptors originated from a middle-aged man with COVID-19, enrolled during active disease. CDR3s include the opening cysteine and the closing phenylalanine or tryptophan. Each record gives: J gene, V gene, CDR3 length, clone size, CDR3 protein. The size entry is marked missing in some rows and otherwise reads once, few, many or a size class.

>TRBJ1-1|TRBV6-5|16|-
CASSYSSGRFYTEAFF
>TRBJ2-1|TRBV15|17|once
CATSRDLGQGSSHEQFF
>TRBJ2-3|TRBV9|15|-
CASSVGGGSTDTQYF
>TRBJ2-5|TRBV27|17|-
CASSSKQGFPLQETQYF
>TRBJ1-1|TRBV4-1|13|once
CASSQDPYTEAFF
>TRBJ1-2|TRBV10-3|13|-
CAISETGGYGYTF
>TRBJ1-4|TRBV29-1|12|-
CSVGTGGVKLFF
>TRBJ2-3|TRBV15|13|-
CATSRDYTDTQYF
>TRBJ1-1|TRBV9|14|-
CASSIDRVNTEAFF
>TRBJ1-4|TRBV2|14|-
CASRYRLTNEKLFF
>TRBJ2-7|TRBV6-5|14|-
CASSPGHRSYEQYF
>TRBJ2-1|TRBV18|19|-
CASSPRIRGLAGDVNEQFF
>TRBJ1-3|TRBV7-9|15|few
CASSLAGSSGNTIYF
>TRBJ1-1|TRBV5-8|17|few
CASRTTGGTAVNTEAFF
>TRBJ1-1|TRBV7-6|15|-
CASSLAEGENTEAFF
>TRBJ2-3|TRBV5-4|14|-
CASSSGLEGDTQYF
>TRBJ1-2|TRBV3-1/TRBV3-2|13|-
CASSLRQGYGYTF
>TRBJ1-3|TRBV3-1/TRBV3-2|16|-
CASSQDETGFGNTIYF
>TRBJ1-3|TRBV18|17|-
CASSPPNALLAGNTIYF
>TRBJ2-7|TRBV9|16|few
CASSPGGISPLYEQYF
>TRBJ2-5|TRBV2|15|-
CASSGLTGGGETQYF
>TRBJ1-2|TRBV18|14|-
CASSPGGVRYGYTF
>TRBJ2-1|TRBV10-2|17|-
CASSESRLADPYNEQFF
>TRBJ2-5|TRBV30|15|-
CAWRRLRDFQETQYF
>TRBJ2-1|TRBV5-1|15|few
CASSGGQGFYNEQFF
>TRBJ1-1|TRBV19|14|-
CASSIHRMNTEAFF
>TRBJ2-3|TRBV24-1|16|-
CATSAVRGSGADTQYF
>TRBJ1-4|TRBV27|15|-
CASSKKPSTNEKLFF
>TRBJ1-5|TRBV5-8|15|-
CASSLEGRGNQPQHF
>TRBJ2-7|TRBV14|15|-
CASSPIPGQGYEQYF
>TRBJ2-1|TRBV6-2/TRBV6-3|12|-
CASSPPGPEQFF
>TRBJ2-7|TRBV2|15|-
CATATGTGFSYEQYF
>TRBJ2-5|TRBV19|16|few
CASSTGVTGAGETQYF
>TRBJ1-5|TRBV7-8|15|-
CASSLGWRENQPQHF
>TRBJ2-1|TRBV6-6|13|-
CASGAGTYNEQFF
>TRBJ2-7|TRBV3-1/TRBV3-2|15|-
CASSQDIQGAYEQYF
>TRBJ2-1|TRBV2|15|-
CASSESGGPYNEQFF
>TRBJ2-3|TRBV7-2|15|once
CASSERGPSTDTQYF
>TRBJ1-1|TRBV5-4|15|-
CASSLGTRGDTEAFF
>TRBJ2-2|TRBV28|16|-
CASSPTTVIGTGELFF